Reported below is one T cell receptor beta chain. The antigen is undetermined. This sample is drawn from a study of shared clonotypes between healthy human individuals. Study-wide context: Donors were two women and a few men aged 18 to 49. Study observations and caveats: An effect of sequencing depth on clonotype sharing among donors was expected.

Over several immunoSEQ plates, each subset's genomic DNA was distributed in even portions. In the authors' methods: Filtering was not the same, since immunoSEQ gave junction-only sequences without quality scores. The assay was immunoSEQ multiplex PCR, and TCRdb's table has in-frame clones only and misses some. V and J calls and clone size are copied from that table; D and trimming were computed from the DNA. The sample consists of around 510,000 clones, roughly four fifths of them appearing once. J gave up 0 bases and V 6 bases, and 7 bases lay outside the gene matches. This CDR3 spans 16 amino acids. Germline V gene sequence: CDR1 KGHSH, CDR2 LQKENI.

Sequencing was performed on PBMCs. The TCR was taken from a woman in her thirties or forties in good health. Some clones in this sample may be carry-over from other donors' samples. The chain carries TRBV18 and TRBJ2-3; 9 bases match TRBD2. The CDR3 sequence is CASSGLAGSSTDTQYF. Written as DNA, the CDR3 is TGTGCCAGCTCCGGCCTAGCGGGGTCTAGCACAGATACGCAGTATTTT. Full variable domain (outside the CDR3, taken from reference TRBV18 and TRBJ2-3): NAGVMQNPRHLVRRRGQEARLRCSPMKGHSHVYWYRQLPEEGLKFMVYLQKENIIDESGMPKERFSAEFPKEGPSILRIQQVVRGDSAAYFCASSGLAGSSTDTQYFGPGTRLTVL.